The 21 T cell receptor beta chains below all came from one sample that was sequenced in a study of T cell changes during pregnancy in multiple sclerosis. The protocol was immunoSEQ multiplex PCR, while the TCRdb copy is restricted to in-frame clones and leaves out a portion. The sample records around 66,000 clones, roughly 90% being singletons. The sample here was peripheral blood, taken in the first trimester of pregnancy. These receptors were collected from a female donor in good health, enrolled as a control in a pregnancy study.

The rearrangement links TRBV5-4 to TRBJ2-3; the D gene is possibly TRBD2 (7 bases). Per the germline V gene, CDR1 is SGHNT and CDR2 is YYREEE (reference sequence). The CDR3 sequence is 14 residues long. Trimming took off 1 base at V and 6 bases at J, with 12 bases between the two ends. This CDR3 reads CASSLRKGGDTQYF. The CDR3 DNA sequence: TGTGCCAGCAGCTTGCGCAAGGGGGGGGATACGCAGTATTTT.

The chain's CDR3 is CASSSRTSGEETQYF. The DNA for the CDR3 is TGTGCCAGCAGCTCCCGGACTAGCGGGGAAGAGACCCAGTACTTC. The genes are TRBV11-2 and TRBJ2-5; TRBD2 agrees at 12 bases. Germline CDR1 and CDR2: SGHAT and FQNNGV. The CDR3 contains 15 residues. With 4 bases clipped from V and 3 bases from J, the junction kept 3 bases outside the gene matches.

CDR3 sequence: CASSATGTNSPLHF. The CDR3 region has the DNA TGTGCCAGCAGTGCTACAGGGACAAATTCACCCCTCCACTTT. This chain uses TRBV6-4 with TRBJ1-6; tentative D call: TRBD1 (6 bases). This CDR3 has 14 residues. V lost 4 bases to trimming and J lost 7 bases, with 11 bases between them. Germline V gene lookup returns CDR1 MRHNA and CDR2 SNTAGT.

This sequence joins TRBV2 and TRBJ1-1, with no clear D. V was cut by 10 bases and J by 0 bases, with 6 bases left in between. CDR3 length: 11 residues. Germline V lookup: CDR1 SNHLY, CDR2 FYNNEI. The CDR3 here is CATYLNTEAFF. CDR3 sequence (DNA): TGTGCCACCTATTTGAACACTGAAGCTTTCTTT.

The V gene is TRBV9, the J gene TRBJ2-1; TRBD2 agrees at 7 bases. CDR3 size: 16 residues. J lost 6 bases, V lost 4 bases, and 13 bases had no gene match. The germline V gene encodes CDR1 SGDLS and CDR2 YYNGEE. As DNA, the CDR3 is TGTGCCAGCAGCCCCTTTAGCGGGTTTGGCCTCAATGAGCAGTTCTTC. Translation: CASSPFSGFGLNEQFF.

This chain uses TRBV6-1 with TRBJ1-3; D not resolved. This CDR3 region has 14 residues. Trimming shortened V by 6 bases and J by 3 bases, and 12 bases separated the two germline ends. Per the germline V gene, CDR1 is MNHNS and CDR2 is SASEGT. The CDR3 loop reads CASSARFGGNTIYF. CDR3 nucleotides: TGTGCCAGCAGCGCTAGGTTCGGTGGAAACACCATATATTTT.

The chain's CDR3 is CASSPARSNEQFF. The CDR3 DNA is TGTGCCAGCTCACCAGCCAGGTCCAATGAGCAGTTCTTC. The V call is TRBV18, the J call TRBJ2-1; no firm D call. This CDR3 has 13 residues. V was pared by 2 bases and J by 6 bases, with 8 bases between. From germline, CDR1 is KGHSH and CDR2 LQKENI.

The CDR3 DNA reads TGTGCCAGCTCACCCGGGACAGGGGACACTGAAGCTTTCTTT. Residues: CASSPGTGDTEAFF. The V and J genes are TRBV18 and TRBJ1-1; 10 bases align to TRBD1. The germline V gene has CDR1 KGHSH and CDR2 LQKENI. CDR3 length: 14 residues. V lost 3 bases, J lost 3 bases, and 1 base stayed unmatched.

The chain combines TRBV27 with TRBJ2-5; tentative D call: TRBD1 (6 bases). The CDR3 is 20 amino acids. Germline V lookup: CDR1 MNHEY, CDR2 SMNVEV (reference sequence). Trimming cost V 4 bases and J 3 bases, with 30 bases left between them. CDR3 sequence reads: CASSSDPPRVAPRQEETQYF. The DNA for the CDR3 is TGTGCCAGCAGTTCCGATCCCCCTCGAGTCGCCCCTCGACAGGAAGAGACCCAGTACTTC.

In this sample, this clone turned up once. The chain recombines TRBV29-1 with TRBJ2-1, with 11 bases identical to TRBD2. V lost 3 bases and J lost 3; bases outside the gene matches: 7. This CDR3 region has 16 residues. Germline V lookup: CDR1 SQVTM, CDR2 ANQGSEA. The CDR3 protein is CSVDPGLAASYNEQFF. The DNA of the CDR3 is TGCAGCGTTGATCCGGGACTAGCGGCAAGCTACAATGAGCAGTTCTTC.

The chain has TRBV6-6 and TRBJ1-1; D is undetermined. The germline V gene has CDR1 MNHNY and CDR2 SVGAGI (reference sequence). The CDR3 contains 14 residues. Trimming took 5 bases from V and 6 from J, leaving 16 bases between them. In DNA form, the CDR3 reads TGTGCCAGCAGTCGTTCTTCAGGAGCGGCTGAAGCTTTCTTT. It encodes CASSRSSGAAEAFF.

The J gene is TRBJ1-1, the V gene TRBV27; D is undetermined. The V end was cut by 3 bases, the J end by 5 bases, with 10 bases between. Looked up from germline, CDR1 is MNHEY and CDR2 is SMNVEV (reference sequence). This CDR3 has 13 residues. CDR3 loop: CASSFSRGTEAFF. The CDR3 DNA reads TGTGCCAGCAGTTTTTCCCGGGGTACTGAAGCTTTCTTT.

This chain joins TRBV19 and TRBJ2-7, with 10 bases identical to TRBD1. With 4 bases clipped from V and 5 bases from J, the junction kept 5 bases outside the gene matches. The CDR3 length is 14 residues. CDR1 is LNHDA and CDR2 is SQIVND in the germline V gene (reference sequence). The CDR3 nucleotides are TGTGCCAGTAGTACTCGACAGGGGGCCCACGAGCAGTACTTC. This encodes CASSTRQGAHEQYF.

The CDR3 protein is CASTSSRVGGYTF. The CDR3 DNA follows: TGTGCCAGCACCTCTTCCAGGGTAGGCGGCTACACCTTC. The V and J genes are TRBV27 and TRBJ1-2, with D possibly TRBD1 on 5 matching bases. Trimming left V 7 bases short and J 8 bases short, with 17 bases between. This CDR3 has 13 amino acids. Germline CDR1 and CDR2: MNHEY and SMNVEV (reference sequence).

The CDR3 sequence: CASSSRGQSYGYTF. CDR3 bases: TGTGCCAGCAGCTCGAGGGGACAGAGTTATGGCTACACCTTC. The chain has TRBV7-2 and TRBJ1-2; 7 bases map to TRBD1. The CDR3 runs 14 residues. Germline values: CDR1 SGHTA, CDR2 FQGNSA. After removal of 4 bases from V and 5 bases from J, the junction contained 7 bases not matched to a gene.

J is TRBJ1-3 and V is TRBV15; D may be TRBD1 (6 bases). The germline V gene has CDR1 LNHNV and CDR2 YYDKDF (reference sequence). With 4 bases removed from V and 0 bases from J, the gap between germline ends came to 13 bases. There are 16 residues in the CDR3. CDR3 residues: CATSKPATGSGNTIYF. The CDR3 DNA is TGTGCCACCAGCAAGCCCGCGACAGGCTCTGGAAACACCATATATTTT. The full variable domain, with the rest looked up from reference TRBV15 and TRBJ1-3, is DAMVIQNPRYQVTQFGKPVTLSCSQTLNHNVMYWYQQKSSQAPKLLFHYYDKDFNNEADTPDNFQSRRPNTSFCFLDIRSPGLGDTAMYLCATSKPATGSGNTIYFGEGSWLTVV.

The rearrangement uses TRBV28 and TRBJ2-7; 9 nucleotides match TRBD1. CDR3 size: 15 residues. Germline loops: CDR1 MDHEN, CDR2 SYDVKM. V was pared by 6 bases and J by 1 base, with 7 bases of the junction left unmatched. In DNA form, the CDR3 reads TGTGCCAGCAGCGATCCGGGACAGGGATCCTACGAGCAGTACTTC. Its protein is CASSDPGQGSYEQYF.

J is TRBJ1-2 and V is TRBV21-1; TRBD1 reflects the table's D call only, with no check against the DNA. TRBV21-1 is given as a pseudogene. The CDR3 is 15 amino acids. This chain's CDR3 is CASSKRDRVNYGYTF. The CDR3 DNA reads TGTGCCAGCAGCAAAAGGGACAGGGTTAACTATGGCTACACCTTC.

The rearrangement joins TRBV11-3 to TRBJ2-1, with 7 bases fitting TRBD2. The CDR3 consists of 12 residues. Losses at the gene ends were 2 bases for V and 8 bases for J; bases not matched to a gene: 0. CDR1 is SGHNT and CDR2 is YENEEA in the germline V gene. The chain's CDR3 is CASSLRGDEQFF. The CDR3 region has the DNA TGTGCCAGCAGCTTACGGGGGGATGAGCAGTTCTTC.

V and J are TRBV19 and TRBJ2-5, with TRBD2 matching over 8 bases. The CDR3 totals 15 residues. Per the germline V gene, CDR1 is LNHDA and CDR2 is SQIVND (reference sequence). With V trimmed by 5 bases and J by 5 bases, 10 bases remained unmatched. The CDR3 region is CASSPPGLGMETQYF. CDR3 bases: TGTGCCAGTAGTCCTCCGGGACTAGGCATGGAGACCCAGTACTTC.

This chain connects TRBV5-1 to TRBJ2-7; TRBD1 is a possible D gene (7 bases). The CDR3 sequence is 17 residues long. The germline CDR1 and CDR2 sequences are SGHRS and YFSETQ. With 2 bases removed from V and 2 bases from J, the gap between germline ends came to 20 bases. The DNA for the CDR3 is TGCGCCAGCAGCTTTGGGACTTGGGGGACAGTTACCTACGAGCAGTACTTC. This sequence encodes CASSFGTWGTVTYEQYF.